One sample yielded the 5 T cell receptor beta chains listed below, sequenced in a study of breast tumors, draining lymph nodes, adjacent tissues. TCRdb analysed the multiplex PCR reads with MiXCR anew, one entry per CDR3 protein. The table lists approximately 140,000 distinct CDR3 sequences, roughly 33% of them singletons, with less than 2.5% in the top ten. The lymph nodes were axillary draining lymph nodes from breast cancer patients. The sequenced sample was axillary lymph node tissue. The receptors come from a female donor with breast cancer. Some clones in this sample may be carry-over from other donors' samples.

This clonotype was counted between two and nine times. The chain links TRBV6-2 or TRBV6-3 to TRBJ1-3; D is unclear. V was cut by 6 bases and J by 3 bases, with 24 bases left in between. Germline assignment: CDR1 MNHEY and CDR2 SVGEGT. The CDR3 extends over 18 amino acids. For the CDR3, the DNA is TGTGCCAGCAGCACAAGGGAGGAACCCTTTCGGTTTGGAAACACCATATATTTT. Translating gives CASSTREEPFRFGNTIYF.

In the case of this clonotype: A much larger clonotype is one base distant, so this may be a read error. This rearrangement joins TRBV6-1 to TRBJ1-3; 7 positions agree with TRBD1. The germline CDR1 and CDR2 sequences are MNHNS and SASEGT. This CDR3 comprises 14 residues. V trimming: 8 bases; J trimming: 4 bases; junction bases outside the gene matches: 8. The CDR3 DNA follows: TGTGCCAGCGGACCGAGGGGGCTCGGAAACACCATATATTTT. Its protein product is CASGPRGLGNTIYF.

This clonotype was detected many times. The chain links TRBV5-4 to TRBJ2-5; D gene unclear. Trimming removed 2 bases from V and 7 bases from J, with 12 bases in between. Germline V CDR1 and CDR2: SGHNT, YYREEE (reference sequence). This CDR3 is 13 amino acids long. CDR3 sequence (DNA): TGTGCCAGCAGCTTTGGATCAGGCGGGACCCAGTACTTC. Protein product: CASSFGSGGTQYF.

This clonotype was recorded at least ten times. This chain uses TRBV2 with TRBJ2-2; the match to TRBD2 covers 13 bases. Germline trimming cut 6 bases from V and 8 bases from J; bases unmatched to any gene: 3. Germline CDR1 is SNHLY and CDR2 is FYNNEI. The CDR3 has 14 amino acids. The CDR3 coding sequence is TGTGCCAGCAGACTAGCGGGGGGGTCGGGGGAGCTGTTTTTT. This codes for CASRLAGGSGELFF. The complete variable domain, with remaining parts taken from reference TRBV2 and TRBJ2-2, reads EPEVTQTPSHQVTQMGQEVILRCVPISNHLYFYWYRQILGQKVEFLVSFYNNEISEKSEIFDDQFSVERPDGSNFTLKIRSTKLEDSAMYFCASRLAGGSGELFFGEGSRLTVL.

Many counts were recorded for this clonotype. CDR3 DNA: TGTGCCAGCAGCTTGGCGGCGGGCAGGGACATTAACAATGAGCAGTTCTTC. The encoded protein is CASSLAAGRDINNEQFF. The chain uses TRBV5-4 and TRBJ2-1; D is perhaps TRBD1 (6 bases). The CDR3 sequence is 17 residues long. The V end lost 0 bases, the J end lost 5 bases, and 18 bases lay between the germline ends. In germline, CDR1 is SGHNT, CDR2 YYREEE (reference sequence).